This T cell receptor (beta chain) was retrieved from a study of molecular identifiers for immune sequencing clone quantification. Germline CDR1 and CDR2: SGHRS and YFSETQ. There are 17 residues in the CDR3. The V segment lost 0 bases and the J segment 7 bases; nucleotides outside the gene matches: 11. The use of previously described methods and listed TCR primers produced the bulk TCR libraries. TCRdb fed the PCR reads into MiXCR, producing one record per CDR3 protein. Counted here are over 90,000 distinct CDR3 sequences, about 35% occurring once; the ten biggest clones make up about 9.7%. Naive CD8 sequencing libraries were generated from roughly 20,000 to 1,000,000 sorted cells, with 10%, 30% or 50% RNA as input. CD8+CD4-CCR7+CD45RA+ sorting gave the naive CD8 T cells. This clonotype appeared many times.

This receptor was obtained from a human donor in good health. Some libraries in this study had Jurkat cell RNA spiked in. The sample consisted of naive CD8+ T cells from blood, with Jurkat cell RNA spiked in. The subset denotes: FACS-sorted CD8+CD4-CCR7+CD45RA+ naive T cells. The rearrangement uses TRBV5-1 and TRBJ2-2; 8 bases agree with TRBD2. Here the CDR3 DNA reads TGCGCCAGCAGCTTGGAGTTGCGGGAGGTCTGGCACGGGGAGCTGTTTTTT. Translating gives CASSLELREVWHGELFF. Supplemented by reference TRBV5-1 and TRBJ2-2, the full variable domain reads KAGVTQTPRYLIKTRGQQVTLSCSPISGHRSVSWYQQTPGQGLQFLFEYFSETQRNKGNFPGRFSGRQFSNSRSEMNVSTLELGDSALYLCASSLELREVWHGELFFGEGSRLTVL.